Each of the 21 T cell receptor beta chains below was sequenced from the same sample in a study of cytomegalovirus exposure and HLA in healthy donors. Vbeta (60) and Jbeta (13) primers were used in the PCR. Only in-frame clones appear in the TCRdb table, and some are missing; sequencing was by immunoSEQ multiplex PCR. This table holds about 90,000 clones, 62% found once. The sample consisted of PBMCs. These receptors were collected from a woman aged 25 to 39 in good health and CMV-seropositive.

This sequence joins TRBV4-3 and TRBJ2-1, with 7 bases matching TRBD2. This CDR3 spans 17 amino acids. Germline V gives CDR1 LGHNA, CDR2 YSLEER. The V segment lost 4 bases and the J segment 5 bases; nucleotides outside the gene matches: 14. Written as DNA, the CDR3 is TGCGCCAGCAGCCCTAGTCCGGGGGGTGTTTTAAACAATGAGCAGTTCTTC. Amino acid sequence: CASSPSPGGVLNNEQFF.

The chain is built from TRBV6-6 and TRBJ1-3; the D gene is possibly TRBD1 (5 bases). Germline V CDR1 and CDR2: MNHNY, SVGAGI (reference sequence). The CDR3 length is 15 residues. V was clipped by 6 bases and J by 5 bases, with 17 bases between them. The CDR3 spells CASSRLGVGRNTIYF. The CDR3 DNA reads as TGTGCCAGCAGCCGCTTAGGGGTAGGACGAAACACCATATATTTT.

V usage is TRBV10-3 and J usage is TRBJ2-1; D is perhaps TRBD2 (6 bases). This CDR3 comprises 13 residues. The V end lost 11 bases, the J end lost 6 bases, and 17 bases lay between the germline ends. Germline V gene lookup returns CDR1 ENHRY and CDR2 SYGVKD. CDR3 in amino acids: CASLSNGGNEQFF. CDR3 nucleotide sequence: TGTGCCTCCCTTTCAAACGGGGGCAATGAGCAGTTCTTC.

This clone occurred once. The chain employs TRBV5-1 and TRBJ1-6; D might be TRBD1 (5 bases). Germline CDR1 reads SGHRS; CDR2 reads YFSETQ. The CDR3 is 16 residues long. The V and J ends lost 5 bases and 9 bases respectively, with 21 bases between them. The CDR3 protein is CASRSDEILGGSPLHF. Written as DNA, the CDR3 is TGCGCCAGCAGGTCGGATGAGATATTGGGGGGTTCACCCCTCCACTTT.

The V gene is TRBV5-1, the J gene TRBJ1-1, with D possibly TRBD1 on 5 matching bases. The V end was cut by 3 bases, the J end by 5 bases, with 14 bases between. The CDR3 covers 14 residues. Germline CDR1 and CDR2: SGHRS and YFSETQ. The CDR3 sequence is CASSYPGRGTEAFF. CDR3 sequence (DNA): TGCGCCAGCAGCTACCCGGGACGGGGGACTGAAGCTTTCTTT.

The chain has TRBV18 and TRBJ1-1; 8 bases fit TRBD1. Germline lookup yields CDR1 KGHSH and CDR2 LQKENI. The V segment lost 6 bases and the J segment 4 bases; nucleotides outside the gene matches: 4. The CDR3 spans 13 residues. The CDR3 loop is CASSLTGATEAFF. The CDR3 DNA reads TGTGCCAGCTCTCTGACAGGGGCCACTGAAGCTTTCTTT.

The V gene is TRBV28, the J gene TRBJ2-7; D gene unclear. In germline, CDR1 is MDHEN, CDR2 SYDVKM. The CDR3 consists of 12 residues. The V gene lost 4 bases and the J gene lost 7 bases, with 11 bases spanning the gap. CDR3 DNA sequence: TGTGCCAGCAGTTCACCCCCACAAGAGCAGTACTTC. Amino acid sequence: CASSSPPQEQYF.

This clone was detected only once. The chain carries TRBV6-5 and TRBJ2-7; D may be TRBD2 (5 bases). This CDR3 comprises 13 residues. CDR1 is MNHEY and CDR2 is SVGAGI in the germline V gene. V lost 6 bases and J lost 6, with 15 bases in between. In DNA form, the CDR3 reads TGTGCCAGCAGCTCGGGATGGGTGGGCGAGCAGTACTTC. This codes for CASSSGWVGEQYF.

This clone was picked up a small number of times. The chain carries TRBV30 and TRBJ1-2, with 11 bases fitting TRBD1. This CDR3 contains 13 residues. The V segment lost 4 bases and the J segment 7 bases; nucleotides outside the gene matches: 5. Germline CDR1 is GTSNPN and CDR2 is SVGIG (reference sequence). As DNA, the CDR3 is TGTGCCTGGAACTCGGGGACAGGGGGTGGCTACACCTTC. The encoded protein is CAWNSGTGGGYTF. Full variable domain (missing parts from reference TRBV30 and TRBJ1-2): SQTIHQWPATLVQPVGSPLSLECTVEGTSNPNLYWYRQAAGRGLQLLFYSVGIGQISSEVPQNLSASRPQDRQFILSSKKLLLSDSGFYLCAWNSGTGGGYTFGSGTRLTVV.

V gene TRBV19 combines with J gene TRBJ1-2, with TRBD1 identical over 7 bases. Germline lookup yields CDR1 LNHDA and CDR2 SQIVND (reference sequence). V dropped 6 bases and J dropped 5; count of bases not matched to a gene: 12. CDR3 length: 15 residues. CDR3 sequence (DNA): TGTGCCAGTAGCCTAGCCCCACAGGGGCCTTATGGCTACACCTTC. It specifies CASSLAPQGPYGYTF.

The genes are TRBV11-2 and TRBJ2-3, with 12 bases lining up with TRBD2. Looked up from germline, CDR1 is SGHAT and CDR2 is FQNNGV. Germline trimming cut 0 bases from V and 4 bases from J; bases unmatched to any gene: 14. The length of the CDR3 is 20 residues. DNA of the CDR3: TGTGCCAGCAGCTTAGAGTACCAGGGCCTAGCGGGGGGGCCTTCAGATACGCAGTATTTT. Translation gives CASSLEYQGLAGGPSDTQYF.

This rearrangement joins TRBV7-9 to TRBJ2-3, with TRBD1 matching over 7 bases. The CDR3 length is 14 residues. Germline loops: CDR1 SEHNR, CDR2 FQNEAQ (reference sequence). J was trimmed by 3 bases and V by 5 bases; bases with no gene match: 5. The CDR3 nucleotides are TGTGCCAGCAGCCGCCGACAGGGAACAGATACGCAGTATTTT. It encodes CASSRRQGTDTQYF.

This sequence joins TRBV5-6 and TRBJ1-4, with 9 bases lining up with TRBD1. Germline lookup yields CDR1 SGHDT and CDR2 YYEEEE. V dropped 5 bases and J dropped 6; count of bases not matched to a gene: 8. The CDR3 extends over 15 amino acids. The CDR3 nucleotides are TGTGCCAGCAGACAAACAGGGGGCTTGTATGAAAAACTGTTTTTT. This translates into CASRQTGGLYEKLFF.

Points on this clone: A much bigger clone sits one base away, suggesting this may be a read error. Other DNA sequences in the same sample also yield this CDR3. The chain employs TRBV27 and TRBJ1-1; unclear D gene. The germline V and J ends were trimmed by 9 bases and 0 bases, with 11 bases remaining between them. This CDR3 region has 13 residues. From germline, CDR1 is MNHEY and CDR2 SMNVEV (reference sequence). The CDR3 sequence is CASKSNMNTEAFF. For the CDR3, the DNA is TGTGCCAGTAAGTCGAACATGAACACTGAAGCTTTCTTT.

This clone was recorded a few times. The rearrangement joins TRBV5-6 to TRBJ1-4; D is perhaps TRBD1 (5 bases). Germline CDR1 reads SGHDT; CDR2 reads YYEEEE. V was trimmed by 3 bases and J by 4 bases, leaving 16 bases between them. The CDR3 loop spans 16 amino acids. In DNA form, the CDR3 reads TGTGCCAGCAGCTGGACAACAGGAGATCTTAATGAAAAACTGTTTTTT. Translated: CASSWTTGDLNEKLFF. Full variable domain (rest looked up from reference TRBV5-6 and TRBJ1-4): DAGVTQSPTHLIKTRGQQVTLRCSPKSGHDTVSWYQQALGQGPQFIFQYYEEEERQRGNFPDRFSGHQFPNYSSELNVNALLLGDSALYLCASSWTTGDLNEKLFFGSGTQLSVL.

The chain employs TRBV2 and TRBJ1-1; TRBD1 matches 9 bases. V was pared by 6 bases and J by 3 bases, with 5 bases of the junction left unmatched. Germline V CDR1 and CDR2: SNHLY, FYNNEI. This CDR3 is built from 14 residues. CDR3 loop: CASRRQGVDTEAFF. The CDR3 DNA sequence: TGTGCCAGCAGAAGACAGGGGGTAGACACTGAAGCTTTCTTT.

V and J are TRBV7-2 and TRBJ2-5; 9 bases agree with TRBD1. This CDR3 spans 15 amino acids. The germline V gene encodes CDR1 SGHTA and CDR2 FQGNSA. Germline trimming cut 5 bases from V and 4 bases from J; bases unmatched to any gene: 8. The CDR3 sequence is CASSRRDRERETQYF. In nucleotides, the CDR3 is TGTGCCAGCAGCCGCCGGGACAGGGAAAGAGAGACCCAGTACTTC.

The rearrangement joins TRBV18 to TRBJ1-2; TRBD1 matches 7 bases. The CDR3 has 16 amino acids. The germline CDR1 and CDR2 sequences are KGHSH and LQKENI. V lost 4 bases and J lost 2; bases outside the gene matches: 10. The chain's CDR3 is CASSLYTGQRNYGYTF. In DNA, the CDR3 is TGTGCCAGCTCACTATATACGGGACAGAGAAACTATGGCTACACCTTC. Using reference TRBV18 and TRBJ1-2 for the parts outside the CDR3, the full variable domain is NAGVMQNPRHLVRRRGQEARLRCSPMKGHSHVYWYRQLPEEGLKFMVYLQKENIIDESGMPKERFSAEFPKEGPSILRIQQVVRGDSAAYFCASSLYTGQRNYGYTFGSGTRLTVV.

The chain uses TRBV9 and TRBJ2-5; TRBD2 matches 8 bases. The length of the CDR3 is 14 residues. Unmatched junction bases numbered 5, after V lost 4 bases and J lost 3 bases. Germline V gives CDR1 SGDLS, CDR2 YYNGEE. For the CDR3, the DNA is TGTGCCAGCAGCCTCACACTAGCGGAAGAGACCCAGTACTTC. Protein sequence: CASSLTLAEETQYF.

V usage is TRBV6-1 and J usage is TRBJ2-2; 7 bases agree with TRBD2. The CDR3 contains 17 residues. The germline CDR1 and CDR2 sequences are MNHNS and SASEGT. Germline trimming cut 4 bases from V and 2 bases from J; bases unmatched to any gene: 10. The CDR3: CASSARAGDSNTGELFF. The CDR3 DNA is TGTGCCAGCAGTGCCCGGGCGGGGGACTCAAACACCGGGGAGCTGTTTTTT.

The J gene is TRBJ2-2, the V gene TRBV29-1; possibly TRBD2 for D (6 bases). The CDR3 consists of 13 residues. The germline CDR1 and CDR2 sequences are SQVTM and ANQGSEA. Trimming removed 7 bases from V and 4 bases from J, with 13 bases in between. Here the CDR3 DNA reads TGCAGCGGAGGGAGGATGGGCACCGGGGAGCTGTTTTTT. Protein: CSGGRMGTGELFF.